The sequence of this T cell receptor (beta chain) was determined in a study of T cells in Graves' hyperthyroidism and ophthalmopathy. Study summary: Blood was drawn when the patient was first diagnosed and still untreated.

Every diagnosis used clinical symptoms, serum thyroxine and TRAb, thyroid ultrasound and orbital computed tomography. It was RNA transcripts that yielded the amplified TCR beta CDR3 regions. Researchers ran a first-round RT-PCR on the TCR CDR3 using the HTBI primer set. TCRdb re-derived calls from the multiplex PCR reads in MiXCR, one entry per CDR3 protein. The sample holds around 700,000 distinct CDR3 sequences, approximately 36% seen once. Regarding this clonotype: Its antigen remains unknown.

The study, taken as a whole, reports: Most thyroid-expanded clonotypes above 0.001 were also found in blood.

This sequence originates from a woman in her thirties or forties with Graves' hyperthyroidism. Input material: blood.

The CDR3, as DNA: TGTGCCAGCACGGGACTAGCGGGAGATACGCAGTATTTT. Translating gives CASTGLAGDTQYF. The chain has TRBV12-3 or TRBV12-4 and TRBJ2-3, with 12 nucleotides matching TRBD2. The CDR3 spans 13 residues. The ends lost 7 bases at V and 5 bases at J; junction bases unmatched: 1.